This T cell receptor (beta chain) appears in the sequencing data of a study of cytomegalovirus exposure and HLA in healthy donors. General study points: In vitro assays verified that a few CMV-associated chains recognized CMV antigens specifically. Many donors carried some public TCRs, although rarity characterized most TCR sequences. Cytomegalovirus-associated status was assigned to approximately 160 TCR beta chains.

The CDR3 loop spans 14 amino acids. V was shortened by 0 bases and J by 3 bases, with 8 bases between the two germline ends. CDR1 and CDR2 (germline): SGHNT, YENEEA. For this clone: Its antigen is as yet unknown.

Produced via immunoSEQ multiplex PCR; TCRdb's table is partial and in-frame only. The sample records 130,000 to 150,000 clones, roughly 88% being singletons. Sample: PBMCs. V is TRBV11-3 and J is TRBJ2-5; D is undetermined. The TCR originated in a young woman in good health and CMV-seropositive. CDR3 coding DNA: TGTGCCAGCAGCTTAGATGATGGAGAAGAGACCCAGTACTTC. Translated: CASSLDDGEETQYF.